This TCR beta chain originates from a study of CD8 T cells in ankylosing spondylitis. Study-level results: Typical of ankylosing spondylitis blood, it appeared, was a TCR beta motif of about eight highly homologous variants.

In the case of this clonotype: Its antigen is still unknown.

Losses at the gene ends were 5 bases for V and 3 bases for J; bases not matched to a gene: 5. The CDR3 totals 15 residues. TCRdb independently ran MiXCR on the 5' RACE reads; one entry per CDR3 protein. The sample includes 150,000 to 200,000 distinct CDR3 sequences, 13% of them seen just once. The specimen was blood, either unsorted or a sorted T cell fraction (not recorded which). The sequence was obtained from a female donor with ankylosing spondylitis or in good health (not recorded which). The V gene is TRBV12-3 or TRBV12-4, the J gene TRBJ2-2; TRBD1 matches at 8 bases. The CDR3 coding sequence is TGTGCCAGCAGTCCAAGACAGGGGTACACCGGGGAGCTGTTTTTT. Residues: CASSPRQGYTGELFF.